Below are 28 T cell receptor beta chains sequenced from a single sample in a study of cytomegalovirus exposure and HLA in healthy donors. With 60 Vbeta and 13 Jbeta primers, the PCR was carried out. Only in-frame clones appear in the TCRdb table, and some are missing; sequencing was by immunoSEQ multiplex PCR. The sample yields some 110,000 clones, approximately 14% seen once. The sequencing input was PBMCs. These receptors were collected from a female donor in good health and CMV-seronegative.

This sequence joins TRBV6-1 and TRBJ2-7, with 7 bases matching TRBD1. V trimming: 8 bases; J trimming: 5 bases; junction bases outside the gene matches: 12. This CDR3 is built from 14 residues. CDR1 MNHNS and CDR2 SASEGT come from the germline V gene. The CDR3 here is CASSGWDSDNEQYF. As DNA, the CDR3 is TGTGCCAGCTCCGGTTGGGACAGTGACAACGAGCAGTACTTC.

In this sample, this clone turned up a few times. The CDR3 reads CASTAQGFYGYTF. The CDR3 nucleotides read TGTGCCAGCACCGCCCAGGGTTTCTATGGCTACACCTTC. The chain combines TRBV9 with TRBJ1-2; D possibly corresponds to TRBD1 (5 bases). The germline V gene encodes CDR1 SGDLS and CDR2 YYNGEE. There are 13 residues in the CDR3. V was shortened by 6 bases and J by 4 bases, with 13 bases between the two germline ends.

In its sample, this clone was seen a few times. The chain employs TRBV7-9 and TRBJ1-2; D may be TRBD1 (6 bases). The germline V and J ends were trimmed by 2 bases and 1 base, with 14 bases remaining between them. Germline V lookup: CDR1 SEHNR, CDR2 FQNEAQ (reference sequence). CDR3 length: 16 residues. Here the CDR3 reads CASSLPRDILNYGYTF. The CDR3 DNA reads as TGTGCCAGCAGCTTACCCAGGGACATCCTTAACTATGGCTACACCTTC.

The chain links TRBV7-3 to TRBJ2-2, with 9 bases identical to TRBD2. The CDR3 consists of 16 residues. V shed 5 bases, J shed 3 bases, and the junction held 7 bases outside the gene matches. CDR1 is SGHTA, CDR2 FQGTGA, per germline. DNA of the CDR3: TGTGCCAGCAGCCCACAGCCTAGCGGGGACACCGGGGAGCTGTTTTTT. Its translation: CASSPQPSGDTGELFF.

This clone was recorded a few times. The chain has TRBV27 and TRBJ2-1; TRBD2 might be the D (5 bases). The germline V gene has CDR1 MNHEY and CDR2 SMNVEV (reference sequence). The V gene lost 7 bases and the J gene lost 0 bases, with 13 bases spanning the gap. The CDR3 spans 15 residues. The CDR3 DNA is TGTGCCAGCAATTCCGGACTGCTCTCCTACAATGAGCAGTTCTTC. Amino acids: CASNSGLLSYNEQFF.

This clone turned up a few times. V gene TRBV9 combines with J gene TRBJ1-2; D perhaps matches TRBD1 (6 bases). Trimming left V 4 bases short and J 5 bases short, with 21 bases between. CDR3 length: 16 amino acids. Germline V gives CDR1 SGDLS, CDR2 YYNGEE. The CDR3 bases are TGTGCCAGCAGCCCCTACTACAGGACAGAAGGTTATGGCTACACCTTC. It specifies CASSPYYRTEGYGYTF. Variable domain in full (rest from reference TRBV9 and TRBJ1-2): DSGVTQTPKHLITATGQRVTLRCSPRSGDLSVYWYQQSLDQGLQFLIQYYNGEERAKGNILERFSAQQFPDLHSELNLSSLELGDSALYFCASSPYYRTEGYGYTFGSGTRLTVV.

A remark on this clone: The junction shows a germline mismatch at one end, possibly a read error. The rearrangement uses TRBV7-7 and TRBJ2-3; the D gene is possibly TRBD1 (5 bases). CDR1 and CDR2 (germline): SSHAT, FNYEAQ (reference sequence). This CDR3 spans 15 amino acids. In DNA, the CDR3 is TGTGCTAGCAGCTTAGGGGCAGGTGTCACAGATACGCAGTATTTT. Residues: CASSLGAGVTDTQYF.

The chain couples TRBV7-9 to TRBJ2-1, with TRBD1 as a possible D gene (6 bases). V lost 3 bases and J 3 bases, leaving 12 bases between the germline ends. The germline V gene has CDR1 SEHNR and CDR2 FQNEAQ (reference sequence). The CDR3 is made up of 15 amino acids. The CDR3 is CASSFWGRGYNEQFF. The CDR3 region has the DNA TGTGCCAGCAGCTTCTGGGGCAGGGGCTACAATGAGCAGTTCTTC.

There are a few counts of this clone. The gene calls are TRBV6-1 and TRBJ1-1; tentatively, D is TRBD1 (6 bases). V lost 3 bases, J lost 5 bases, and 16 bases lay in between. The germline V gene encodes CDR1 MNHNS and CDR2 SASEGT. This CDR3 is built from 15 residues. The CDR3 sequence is CASSEQTGMRTEAFF. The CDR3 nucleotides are TGTGCCAGCAGTGAGCAAACAGGGATGAGGACTGAAGCTTTCTTT.

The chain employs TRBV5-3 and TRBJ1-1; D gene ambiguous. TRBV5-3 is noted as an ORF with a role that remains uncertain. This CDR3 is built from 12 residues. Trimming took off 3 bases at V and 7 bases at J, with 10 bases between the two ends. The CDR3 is CARSYRAGEAFF. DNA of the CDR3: TGTGCCAGAAGCTACCGAGCGGGTGAAGCTTTCTTT.

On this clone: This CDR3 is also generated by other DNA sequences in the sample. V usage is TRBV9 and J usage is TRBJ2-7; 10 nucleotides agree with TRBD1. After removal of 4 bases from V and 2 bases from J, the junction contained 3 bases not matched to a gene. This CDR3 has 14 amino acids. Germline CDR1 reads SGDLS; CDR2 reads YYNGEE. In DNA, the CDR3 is TGTGCCAGCAGCATCGGACAGGGGGCCTACGAGCAGTACTTC. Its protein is CASSIGQGAYEQYF.

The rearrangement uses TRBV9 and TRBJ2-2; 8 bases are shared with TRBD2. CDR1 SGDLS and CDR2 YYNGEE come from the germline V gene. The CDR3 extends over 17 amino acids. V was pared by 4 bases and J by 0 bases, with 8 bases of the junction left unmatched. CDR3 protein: CASSPRAGGSNTGELFF. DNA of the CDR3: TGTGCCAGCAGCCCCCGGGCGGGAGGATCGAACACCGGGGAGCTGTTTTTT.

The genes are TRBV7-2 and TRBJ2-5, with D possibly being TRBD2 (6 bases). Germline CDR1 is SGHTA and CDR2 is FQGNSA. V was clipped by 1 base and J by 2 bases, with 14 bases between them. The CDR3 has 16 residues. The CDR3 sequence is CASSLGSAGKQETQYF. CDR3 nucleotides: TGTGCCAGCAGCTTAGGCTCCGCGGGGAAACAAGAGACCCAGTACTTC.

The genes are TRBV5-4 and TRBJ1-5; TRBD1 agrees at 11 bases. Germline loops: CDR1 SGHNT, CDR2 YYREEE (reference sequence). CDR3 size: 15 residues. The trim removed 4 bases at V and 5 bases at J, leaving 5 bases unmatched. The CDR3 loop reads CASSRDRGAHQPQHF. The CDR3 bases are TGTGCCAGCAGCCGGGACAGGGGGGCGCATCAGCCCCAGCATTTT.

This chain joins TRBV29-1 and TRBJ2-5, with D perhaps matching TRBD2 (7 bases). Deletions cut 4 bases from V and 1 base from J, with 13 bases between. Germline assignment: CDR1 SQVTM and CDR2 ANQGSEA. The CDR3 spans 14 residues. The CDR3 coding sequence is TGCAGCGTTGTTCACGGGGGGCCCCAAGAGACCCAGTACTTC. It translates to CSVVHGGPQETQYF.

The CDR3 nucleotides are TGTGCAACCTCGGGAGTCCCCGGAAACACCATATATTTT. It is translated as CATSGVPGNTIYF. This chain links TRBV19 with TRBJ1-3; D uncertain. This CDR3 region has 13 residues. The germline gives CDR1 LNHDA, CDR2 SQIVND (reference sequence).

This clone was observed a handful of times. The DNA of the CDR3 is TGTGCCAGCAGCTTAGCCGGACAGGGAACTGAAGCTTTCTTT. It encodes CASSLAGQGTEAFF. The V call is TRBV7-9, the J call TRBJ1-1; 8 bases match TRBD1. The germline V gene has CDR1 SEHNR and CDR2 FQNEAQ (reference sequence). The CDR3 runs 14 residues. V lost 0 bases to trimming and J lost 5 bases; unmatched junction nucleotides: 2.

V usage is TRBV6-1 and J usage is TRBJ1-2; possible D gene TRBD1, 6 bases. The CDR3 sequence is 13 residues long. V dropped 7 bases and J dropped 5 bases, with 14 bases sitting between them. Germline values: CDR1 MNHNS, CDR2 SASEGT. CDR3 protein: CASNPQGRYGYTF. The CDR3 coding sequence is TGTGCCAGCAACCCACAGGGCAGGTATGGCTACACCTTC.

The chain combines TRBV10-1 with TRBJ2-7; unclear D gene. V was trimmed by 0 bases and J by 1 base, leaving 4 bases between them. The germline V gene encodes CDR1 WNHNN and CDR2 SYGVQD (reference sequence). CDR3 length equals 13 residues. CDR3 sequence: CASSESPSYEQYF. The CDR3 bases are TGCGCCAGCAGTGAGTCCCCTTCCTACGAGCAGTACTTC.

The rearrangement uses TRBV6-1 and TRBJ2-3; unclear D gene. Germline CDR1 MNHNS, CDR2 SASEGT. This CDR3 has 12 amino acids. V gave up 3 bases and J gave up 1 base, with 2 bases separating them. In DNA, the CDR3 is TGTGCCAGCAGTGACGGCACAGATACGCAGTATTTT. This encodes CASSDGTDTQYF.

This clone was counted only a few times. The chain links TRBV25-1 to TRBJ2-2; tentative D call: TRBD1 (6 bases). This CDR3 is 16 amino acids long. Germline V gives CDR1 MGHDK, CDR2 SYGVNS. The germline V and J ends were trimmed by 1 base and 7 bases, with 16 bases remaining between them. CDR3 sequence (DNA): TGTGCCAGCAGTGAATCCGACAGGTTTGCTGGCGGGGAGCTGTTTTTT. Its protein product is CASSESDRFAGGELFF.

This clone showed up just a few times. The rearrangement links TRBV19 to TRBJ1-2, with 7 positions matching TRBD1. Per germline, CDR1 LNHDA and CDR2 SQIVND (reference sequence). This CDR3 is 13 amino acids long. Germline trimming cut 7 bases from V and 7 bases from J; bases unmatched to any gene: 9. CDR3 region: CASTAGGNRGYTF. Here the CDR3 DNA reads TGTGCCAGTACGGCAGGGGGAAACCGTGGCTACACCTTC.

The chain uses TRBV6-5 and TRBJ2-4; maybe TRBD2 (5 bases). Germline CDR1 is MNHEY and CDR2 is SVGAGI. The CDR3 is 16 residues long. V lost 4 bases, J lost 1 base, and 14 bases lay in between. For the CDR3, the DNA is TGTGCCAGCAGTTTCGTGAGGGAGCTGGCCAAAAACATTCAGTACTTC. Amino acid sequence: CASSFVRELAKNIQYF.

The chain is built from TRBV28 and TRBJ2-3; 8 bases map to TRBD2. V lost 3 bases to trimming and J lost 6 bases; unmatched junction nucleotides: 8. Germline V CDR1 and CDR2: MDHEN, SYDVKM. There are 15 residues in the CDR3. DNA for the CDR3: TGTGCCAGCAGTTTTCTGAGCGGGAGATTGGATACGCAGTATTTT. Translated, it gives CASSFLSGRLDTQYF.

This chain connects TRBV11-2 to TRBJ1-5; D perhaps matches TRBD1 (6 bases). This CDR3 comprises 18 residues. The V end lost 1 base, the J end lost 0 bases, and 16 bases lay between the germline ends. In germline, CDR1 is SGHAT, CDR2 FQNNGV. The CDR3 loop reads CASSLGLGTRNSNQPQHF. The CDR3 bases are TGTGCCAGCAGCTTAGGTCTCGGGACACGAAATAGCAATCAGCCCCAGCATTTT.

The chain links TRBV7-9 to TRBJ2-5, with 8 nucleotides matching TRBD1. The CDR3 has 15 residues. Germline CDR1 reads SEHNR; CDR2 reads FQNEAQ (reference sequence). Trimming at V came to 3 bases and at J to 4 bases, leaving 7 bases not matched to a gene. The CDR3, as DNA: TGTGCCAGCAGCTTTCCCTGGACAGGGTTAGAGACCCAGTACTTC. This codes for CASSFPWTGLETQYF.

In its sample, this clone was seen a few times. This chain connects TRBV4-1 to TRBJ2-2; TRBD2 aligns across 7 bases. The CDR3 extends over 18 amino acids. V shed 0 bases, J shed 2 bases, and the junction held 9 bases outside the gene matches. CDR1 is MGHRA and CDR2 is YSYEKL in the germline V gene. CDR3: CASSQETRDYHNTGELFF. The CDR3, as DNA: TGCGCCAGCAGCCAAGAGACCAGGGACTACCATAACACCGGGGAGCTGTTTTTT.

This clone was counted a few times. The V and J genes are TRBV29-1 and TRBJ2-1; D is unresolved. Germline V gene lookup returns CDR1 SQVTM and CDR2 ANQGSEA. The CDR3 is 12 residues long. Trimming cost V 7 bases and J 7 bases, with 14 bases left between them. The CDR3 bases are TGCAGCGGGAGTATCTCCGGAAATGAGCAGTTCTTC. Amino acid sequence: CSGSISGNEQFF.